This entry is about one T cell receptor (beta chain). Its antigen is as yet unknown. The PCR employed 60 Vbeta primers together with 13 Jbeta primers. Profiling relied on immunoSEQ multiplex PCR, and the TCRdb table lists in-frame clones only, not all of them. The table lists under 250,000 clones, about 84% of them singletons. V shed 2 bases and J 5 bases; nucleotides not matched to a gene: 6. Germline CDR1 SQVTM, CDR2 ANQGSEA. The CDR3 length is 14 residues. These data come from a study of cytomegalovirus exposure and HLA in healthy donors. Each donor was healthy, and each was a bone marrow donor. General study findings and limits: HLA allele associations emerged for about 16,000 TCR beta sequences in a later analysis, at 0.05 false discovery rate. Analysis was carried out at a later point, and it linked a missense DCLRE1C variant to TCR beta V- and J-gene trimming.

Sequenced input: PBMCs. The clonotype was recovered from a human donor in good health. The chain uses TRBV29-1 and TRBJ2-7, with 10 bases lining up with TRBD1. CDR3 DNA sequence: TGCAGCGTTGAACGGGACAGGGGATACAACGAGCAGTACTTC. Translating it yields CSVERDRGYNEQYF.